The next 32 T cell receptor beta chains were all read from a single sample in a study of T cells in localized non-small cell lung cancer. Measured with immunoSEQ multiplex PCR; TCRdb has only the in-frame clones, and not every one. The table has about 1,800 clones, 35% to 45% seen once; the top ten hold less than 9.5%. Sequences were derived from lung tumor tissue, sampled before any cancer treatment. Source of these receptors: a female donor older than 55 with stage I lung adenocarcinoma.

Only a few counts were recorded for this clone. This chain connects TRBV19 to TRBJ1-1; no clear D. The CDR3 runs 13 residues. The V end was cut by 3 bases, the J end by 2 bases, with 7 bases between. Germline V gene data show CDR1 as LNHDA and CDR2 as SQIVND (reference sequence). The CDR3 DNA reads TGTGCCAGTAGTATCATCGATAACACTGAAGCTTTCTTT. Its protein product is CASSIIDNTEAFF.

Here the CDR3 DNA reads TGTGCCATCAGCGACGGACAGACAACTAATGAAAAACTGTTTTTT. It is translated as CAISDGQTTNEKLFF. V is TRBV6-8 and J is TRBJ1-4; possibly TRBD1 for D (6 bases). This CDR3 has 15 residues. Germline lookup yields CDR1 MNHGY and CDR2 SAAAGT. Trimming left V 10 bases short and J 0 bases short, with 15 bases between.

The gene calls are TRBV6-7 and TRBJ1-2; perhaps TRBD1 as D (6 bases). TRBV6-7 is treated as an ORF (open reading frame) with a function not yet certain. Trimming pared 5 bases from V and 3 bases from J, leaving 19 bases between. The length of the CDR3 is 16 residues. The CDR3 nucleotides are TGTGCCAGCAGTGAAGGTGTCGGACAGAAGTACTATGGCTACACCTTC. Protein product: CASSEGVGQKYYGYTF.

The V call is TRBV6-8, the J call TRBJ1-2, with D unresolved. CDR3 length: 13 residues. V lost 10 bases to trimming and J lost 3 bases, with 15 bases between them. The V gene's germline CDR1 is MNHGY and CDR2 SAAAGT. As DNA, the CDR3 is TGTGCCACCCGACGTGAGAAAGACTATGGCTACACCTTC. Translating gives CATRREKDYGYTF.

The table lists this clone with a few counts. The genes are TRBV11-3 and TRBJ2-1, with D perhaps TRBD2 (6 bases). V lost 2 bases and J 2 bases, leaving 10 bases between the germline ends. The CDR3 is 15 amino acids. CDR1 is SGHNT, CDR2 YENEEA, per germline. This CDR3 is CASSLYGGTYNEQFF. The CDR3, as DNA: TGTGCCAGCAGCTTATATGGCGGGACCTACAATGAGCAGTTCTTC. The entire variable domain, with the rest obtained from reference TRBV11-3 and TRBJ2-1, is as follows: EAGVVQSPRYKIIEKKQPVAFWCNPISGHNTLYWYLQNLGQGPELLIRYENEEAVDDSQLPKDRFSAERLKGVDSTLKIQPAELGDSAVYLCASSLYGGTYNEQFFGPGTRLTVL.

V usage is TRBV15 and J usage is TRBJ2-5; TRBD2 might be the D (6 bases). The germline CDR1 and CDR2 sequences are LNHNV and YYDKDF (reference sequence). V lost 0 bases and J 5 bases, leaving 16 bases between the germline ends. The CDR3 contains 16 residues. CDR3 nucleotide sequence: TGTGCCACCAGCAGAGATACTAGCCAGATACACGAGACCCAGTACTTC. As protein: CATSRDTSQIHETQYF.

The V and J genes are TRBV14 and TRBJ2-3, with a tentative D call TRBD1 (6 bases). Germline CDR1 and CDR2: SGHDN and FVKESK. V lost 4 bases and J 0 bases, leaving 26 bases between the germline ends. CDR3 size: 20 residues. CDR3 residues: CASSPIDAQGRITSTDTQYF. The DNA for the CDR3 is TGTGCCAGCAGCCCTATAGACGCACAGGGTAGAATAACTAGCACAGATACGCAGTATTTT.

This clone is judged medium-sized. An end of the junction does not agree with germline; a read error may underlie this. X marks the residue encoded by a base that is unread or ambiguous. The rearrangement uses TRBV6-8 and TRBJ1-2, with 7 bases that match TRBD1. From germline, CDR1 is MNHGY and CDR2 SAAAGT. The CDR3 is 15 residues long. DNA for the CDR3: TGTGCCAGCAGTGGTCGGGAGACAGGGCGAGTTGGCTACACYTTC. This encodes CASSGRETGRVGYXF. The whole CDR3 sequence reads CASSGRETGRVGYTF.

J is TRBJ2-4 and V is TRBV6-8, with a possible D match to TRBD2 (7 bases). Trimming pared 10 bases from V and 0 bases from J, leaving 22 bases between. CDR1 is MNHGY, CDR2 SAAAGT, per germline. The CDR3 runs 17 residues. Written as DNA, the CDR3 is TGTGCCATCGGAGGGGGAGGGACGGATTCAGCCAAAAACATTCAGTACTTC. Translation: CAIGGGGTDSAKNIQYF.

The chain couples TRBV6-8 to TRBJ1-1; no clear D. The CDR3 covers 12 residues. Germline values: CDR1 MNHGY, CDR2 SAAAGT. The CDR3 DNA is TGTGCTTCGGGCGGCCCACACACTGAAGCTTTCTTT. Encoded protein: CASGGPHTEAFF.

This clone was observed a few times. This chain uses TRBV11-3 with TRBJ1-4, with D tentatively TRBD1 (5 bases). The CDR3 has 16 amino acids. Per germline, CDR1 SGHNT and CDR2 YENEEA. V was clipped by 5 bases and J by 7 bases, with 20 bases between them. CDR3 residues: CASSASLAGRGEKLFF. CDR3 DNA: TGTGCCAGCAGCGCCTCCTTGGCGGGGAGGGGTGAAAAACTGTTTTTT.

CDR3 DNA: TGTGCCAGCTCACCCGGACAGGGAAGGAACACTGAAGCTTTCTTT. This gives the protein CASSPGQGRNTEAFF. The rearrangement joins TRBV18 to TRBJ1-1, with 8 bases matching TRBD1. After removal of 3 bases from V and 1 base from J, the junction contained 4 bases not matched to a gene. The CDR3 consists of 15 residues. Germline CDR1 KGHSH, CDR2 LQKENI.

A few counts support this clone. The chain combines TRBV9 with TRBJ1-2, with D maybe TRBD1 (5 bases). CDR3 length: 14 amino acids. Between the trimmed V and J ends, which lost 0 bases and 7 bases, there was a span of 13 bases. From germline, CDR1 is SGDLS and CDR2 YYNGEE. The DNA for the CDR3 is TGTGCCAGCAGCGTAGATTCAGGGATAGGTGGCTACACCTTC. Amino acid sequence: CASSVDSGIGGYTF.

This clone showed up just a few times. The CDR3 DNA is TGTGCCAGTAGTATGTTGGAGAGTACAGATACGCAGTATTTT. Its protein product is CASSMLESTDTQYF. The chain carries TRBV19 and TRBJ2-3; D gene ambiguous. The germline V gene has CDR1 LNHDA and CDR2 SQIVND (reference sequence). The V gene lost 3 bases and the J gene lost 3 bases, with 10 bases spanning the gap. CDR3 length equals 14 residues. The full variable domain, completed using reference TRBV19 and TRBJ2-3, is DGGITQSPKYLFRKEGQNVTLSCEQNLNHDAMYWYRQDPGQGLRLIYYSQIVNDFQKGDIAEGYSVSREKKESFPLTVTSAQKNPTAFYLCASSMLESTDTQYFGPGTRLTVL.

A few counts support this clone. The V gene is TRBV29-1, the J gene TRBJ1-3, with a possible D match to TRBD1 (6 bases). Trimming pared 5 bases from V and 0 bases from J, leaving 20 bases between. Germline V lookup: CDR1 SQVTM, CDR2 ANQGSEA. The CDR3 length is 17 residues. The CDR3 protein is CSVLGRTERNSGNTIYF. CDR3 DNA: TGCAGCGTTCTGGGTAGGACAGAAAGAAACTCTGGAAACACCATATATTTT.

The chain has TRBV6-8 and TRBJ1-6; D gene ambiguous. This CDR3 spans 16 amino acids. The V end was cut by 5 bases, the J end by 0 bases, with 11 bases between. In germline, CDR1 is MNHGY, CDR2 SAAAGT. This CDR3 reads CASSDGRTSYNSPLHF. CDR3 nucleotide sequence: TGTGCCAGCAGTGACGGCAGGACCTCCTATAATTCACCCCTCCACTTT.

This clone has only a few counts. The read stops 1 residue short of the end of the CDR3; the missing end is completed from the germline J gene. The V call is TRBV10-3, the J call TRBJ2-1, with a weak D call TRBD1 (6 bases). V was shortened by 2 bases and J by 6 bases, with 11 bases between the two germline ends. This CDR3 region has 14 residues. Germline CDR1 and CDR2: ENHRY and SYGVKD. CDR3 bases read: TGTGCCATCAGTGAGGGAACAGGGACCAATGAGCAGTTC. This gives the protein CAISEGTGTNEQF. From start to end, the CDR3 is CAISEGTGTNEQFF.

This clone was seen more than once but under ten times. The chain joins TRBV2 to TRBJ2-3; D might be TRBD2 (6 bases). The V gene's germline CDR1 is SNHLY and CDR2 FYNNEI. V was clipped by 10 bases and J by 2 bases, with 19 bases between them. The CDR3 has 15 residues. The chain's CDR3 is CANIITSRATDTQYF. DNA of the CDR3: TGTGCCAACATCATAACTAGCCGAGCCACAGATACGCAGTATTTT. Using reference TRBV2 and TRBJ2-3 for the parts outside the CDR3, the full variable domain is EPEVTQTPSHQVTQMGQEVILRCVPISNHLYFYWYRQILGQKVEFLVSFYNNEISEKSEIFDDQFSVERPDGSNFTLKIRSTKLEDSAMYFCANIITSRATDTQYFGPGTRLTVL.

In this sample, this clone turned up a few times. This chain uses TRBV28 with TRBJ2-2, with 7 nucleotides matching TRBD1. The CDR3 covers 15 residues. V gave up 6 bases and J gave up 4 bases; unmatched junction bases: 8. Germline V CDR1 and CDR2: MDHEN, SYDVKM. This chain's CDR3 is CASRTPDRLTGELFF. The CDR3 bases are TGTGCCAGCAGGACCCCGGACAGGCTCACCGGGGAGCTGTTTTTT. Drawing the rest from reference TRBV28 and TRBJ2-2, the complete variable domain is DVKVTQSSRYLVKRTGEKVFLECVQDMDHENMFWYRQDPGLGLRLIYFSYDVKMKEKGDIPEGYSVSREKKERFSLILESASTNQTSMYLCASRTPDRLTGELFFGEGSRLTVL.

The chain combines TRBV11-3 with TRBJ1-5; possibly TRBD1 for D (5 bases). V was shortened by 7 bases and J by 1 base, with 14 bases between the two germline ends. CDR3 length: 15 amino acids. CDR1 is SGHNT, CDR2 YENEEA, per germline. The CDR3 is CASTTDKASNQPQHF. The DNA of the CDR3 is TGTGCCAGCACCACGGACAAGGCAAGCAATCAGCCCCAGCATTTT.

This clone was seen a few times. The chain recombines TRBV28 with TRBJ2-5; D is possibly TRBD1 (6 bases). Germline V gene lookup returns CDR1 MDHEN and CDR2 SYDVKM. This CDR3 is built from 16 residues. The V and J ends lost 2 bases and 3 bases respectively, with 16 bases between them. The CDR3 loop is CASSLGGSAWEETQYF. The CDR3 DNA reads TGTGCCAGCAGTTTAGGGGGCAGCGCCTGGGAAGAGACCCAGTACTTC.

The V and J genes are TRBV28 and TRBJ2-1, with 8 bases fitting TRBD1. CDR3 length: 16 residues. Germline CDR1 MDHEN, CDR2 SYDVKM. V lost 6 bases and J lost 3; bases outside the gene matches: 10. The CDR3 DNA follows: TGTGCCAGCAGCCCCTTGGGGGACAGGAGCTACAATGAGCAGTTCTTC. It yields the protein CASSPLGDRSYNEQFF.

This clone was detected only once. The rearrangement joins TRBV19 to TRBJ1-1; D unresolved. Germline assignment: CDR1 LNHDA and CDR2 SQIVND (reference sequence). V lost 6 bases to trimming and J lost 0 bases, with 11 bases between them. This CDR3 spans 14 amino acids. CDR3 region: CASRDWGLNTEAFF. DNA for the CDR3: TGTGCCAGTAGGGATTGGGGTTTGAACACTGAAGCTTTCTTT.

The table lists this clone with a count of one. V usage is TRBV25-1 and J usage is TRBJ1-2; D might be TRBD1 (6 bases). CDR1 MGHDK and CDR2 SYGVNS come from the germline V gene. V was trimmed by 2 bases and J by 0 bases, leaving 10 bases between them. The length of the CDR3 is 15 residues. As DNA, the CDR3 is TGTGCCAGCAGTGAAGCGGCAGGGGCTAACTATGGCTACACCTTC. Translated, it gives CASSEAAGANYGYTF.

This clone is termed medium-sized. The V call is TRBV6-8, the J call TRBJ1-4; TRBD1 matches 7 bases. The CDR3 runs 19 residues. Losses at the gene ends were 2 bases for V and 0 bases for J; bases not matched to a gene: 12. Germline V gives CDR1 MNHGY, CDR2 SAAAGT. The CDR3 coding sequence is TGTGCCAGCAGTTACCGACCATTCGGGACAGTTTCAACTAATGAAAAACTGTTTTTT. Translating gives CASSYRPFGTVSTNEKLFF.

This clone appeared a single time. The chain couples TRBV28 to TRBJ1-5; tentatively, D is TRBD1 (6 bases). There are 13 residues in the CDR3. Germline loops: CDR1 MDHEN, CDR2 SYDVKM. Deletions cut 8 bases from V and 7 bases from J, with 15 bases between. This CDR3 is CASGEGVEQPQHF. CDR3 nucleotides: TGTGCCAGCGGGGAGGGGGTCGAGCAGCCCCAGCATTTT.

This clone was detected a few times. One junction end does not reproduce the germline sequence, and a read error may be involved. The V and J genes are TRBV28 and TRBJ1-2, with 7 positions matching TRBD1. Germline CDR1 reads MDHEN; CDR2 reads SYDVKM. This CDR3 is 17 amino acids long. CDR3 in DNA: TGTGCCAGCAGTCCCCCGGGACAGCGAGGAGGTAACTATGGCTATACCTTC. Protein product: CASSPPGQRGGNYGYTF.

This clone is labeled medium-sized. The chain links TRBV4-1 to TRBJ1-5; a possible D gene is TRBD1 (5 bases). The length of the CDR3 is 14 residues. V lost 1 base and J 3 bases, leaving 7 bases between the germline ends. CDR1 is MGHRA and CDR2 is YSYEKL in the germline V gene. CDR3 sequence reads: CASSQGTLNQPQHF. In DNA form, the CDR3 reads TGCGCCAGCAGCCAAGGGACACTCAATCAGCCCCAGCATTTT.

The V and J genes are TRBV28 and TRBJ1-2; no firm D call. V dropped 3 bases and J dropped 4 bases, with 15 bases sitting between them. Germline V gene data show CDR1 as MDHEN and CDR2 as SYDVKM. This CDR3 contains 15 residues. The chain's CDR3 is CASSLYNGLAYGYTF. CDR3 coding DNA: TGTGCCAGCAGTTTGTATAACGGACTCGCCTATGGCTACACCTTC.

This clone was counted a few times. The chain employs TRBV11-3 and TRBJ2-1, with 10 bases lining up with TRBD1. The germline V gene has CDR1 SGHNT and CDR2 YENEEA. The CDR3 spans 15 residues. V lost 0 bases to trimming and J lost 7 bases; unmatched junction nucleotides: 3. The DNA for the CDR3 is TGTGCCAGCAGCTTAGAGGGACAGGGGCCTAATGAGCAGTTCTTC. Its protein product is CASSLEGQGPNEQFF.

This clone was seen more than once but under ten times. This chain connects TRBV6-8 to TRBJ2-5; D is unresolved. Germline loops: CDR1 MNHGY, CDR2 SAAAGT. V was shortened by 4 bases and J by 2 bases, with 8 bases between the two germline ends. The CDR3 has 13 amino acids. In DNA, the CDR3 is TGTGCCAGCAGTTCCAAGGAGCAAGAGACCCAGTACTTC. Amino acid sequence: CASSSKEQETQYF.

V gene TRBV6-8 combines with J gene TRBJ2-7; D remains ambiguous. There are 15 residues in the CDR3. V shed 5 bases and J shed 1 base, with 15 bases lying between them. Germline values: CDR1 MNHGY, CDR2 SAAAGT. The CDR3: CASSESGLASYEQYF. CDR3 DNA sequence: TGTGCCAGCAGTGAGTCGGGCCTGGCTTCCTACGAGCAGTACTTC.